One and the same sample provided the 24 T cell receptor beta chains below, sequenced in a study of regulatory T cells in long-lasting Graves disease. Time point denoted: persistent/refractory GD, antithyroid drugs over 5 years with positive TRAb. PBMC-extracted RNA yielded the TCR library. Arm-PCR of CDR3 regions and iRepertoire HTBI primers were used to build TCR beta libraries. Using its own MiXCR run on the multiplex PCR reads, TCRdb lists one record per CDR3 protein. The sample includes around 450,000 distinct CDR3 sequences, 20% to 25% of them seen just once. This sample comprised peripheral blood mononuclear cells (PBMCs), obtained when the disease was refractory, from a patient treated with antithyroid drugs. The receptor set was obtained from a female donor with Graves disease.

This clonotype was recorded many times. The CDR3 loop is CASSLSGLNTEAFF. The CDR3 DNA reads as TGTGCCAGCAGCTTATCAGGGCTGAACACTGAAGCTTTCTTT. The chain uses TRBV7-2 and TRBJ1-1; TRBD1 might be the D (5 bases). The CDR3 is 14 amino acids. CDR1 is SGHTA and CDR2 is FQGNSA in the germline V gene. V lost 2 bases, J lost 0 bases, and 7 bases lay in between.

V and J are TRBV24-1 and TRBJ1-5; D may be TRBD1 (5 bases). The V end lost 4 bases, the J end lost 4 bases, and 13 bases lay between the germline ends. In germline, CDR1 is KGHDR, CDR2 SFDVKD. This CDR3 region has 15 residues. CDR3: CATSEGGRGNQPQHF. Here the CDR3 DNA reads TGTGCCACCAGTGAAGGAGGGAGGGGAAATCAGCCCCAGCATTTT.

This clonotype was found many times. V is TRBV24-1 and J is TRBJ2-5; the D is unclear. The CDR3 length is 14 residues. V lost 0 bases and J lost 5, with 9 bases in between. The germline gives CDR1 KGHDR, CDR2 SFDVKD. CDR3 loop: CATSDLGLQETQYF. For the CDR3, the DNA is TGTGCCACCAGTGATTTGGGTCTCCAGGAGACCCAGTACTTC.

The chain carries TRBV6-2 or TRBV6-3 and TRBJ2-3, with no clear D. Trimming cost V 6 bases and J 0 bases, with 10 bases left between them. Germline CDR1 and CDR2: MNHEY and SVGEGT. The CDR3 extends over 14 amino acids. CDR3 nucleotide sequence: TGTGCCAGCAGCCCCTACACTAGCACAGATACGCAGTATTTT. This codes for CASSPYTSTDTQYF.

In its sample, this clonotype was seen many times. The CDR3 here is CASSRDKSSGANVLTF. The CDR3 nucleotides are TGTGCCAGCAGCCGGGACAAGAGCTCTGGGGCCAACGTCCTGACTTTC. The rearrangement joins TRBV12-3 or TRBV12-4 to TRBJ2-6, with D possibly TRBD1 on 6 matching bases. V lost 6 bases and J 0 bases, leaving 12 bases between the germline ends. This CDR3 contains 16 residues.

The table lists this clonotype with a few counts. The rearrangement uses TRBV7-9 and TRBJ2-1; TRBD2 matches 11 bases. After removal of 6 bases from V and 6 bases from J, the junction contained 7 bases not matched to a gene. Per the germline V gene, CDR1 is SEHNR and CDR2 is FQNEAQ (reference sequence). The CDR3 consists of 15 residues. The CDR3 reads CASSYTGTSGNEQFF. Written as DNA, the CDR3 is TGTGCCAGCAGTTATACTGGGACTAGCGGCAATGAGCAGTTCTTC.

This clonotype was counted many times. The chain has TRBV12-3 or TRBV12-4 and TRBJ2-5; no definite D call. The CDR3 sequence is 14 residues long. The V end lost 3 bases, the J end lost 5 bases, and 13 bases lay between the germline ends. The CDR3 DNA reads TGTGCCAGCAGTTTTGTCTCGCCAAGGGAGACCCAGTACTTC. Its protein product is CASSFVSPRETQYF.

The CDR3 DNA is TGTGCCAGTAGTATCCGGGTTGACACTGAAGCTTTCTTT. Protein: CASSIRVDTEAFF. This chain uses TRBV19 with TRBJ1-1; D remains ambiguous. Germline V CDR1 and CDR2: LNHDA, SQIVND (reference sequence). This CDR3 is built from 13 residues. Between the trimmed V and J ends, which lost 3 bases and 3 bases, there was a span of 8 bases. Full variable domain (missing parts from reference TRBV19 and TRBJ1-1): DGGITQSPKYLFRKEGQNVTLSCEQNLNHDAMYWYRQDPGQGLRLIYYSQIVNDFQKGDIAEGYSVSREKKESFPLTVTSAQKNPTAFYLCASSIRVDTEAFFGQGTRLTVV.

The rearrangement links TRBV5-1 to TRBJ1-1, with 8 bases matching TRBD1. The CDR3 sequence is 13 residues long. V lost 3 bases, J lost 8 bases, and 6 bases stayed unmatched. Germline loops: CDR1 SGHRS, CDR2 YFSETQ. CDR3 DNA sequence: TGCGCCAGCAGCTCCGACAGGGGACTGGAAGCTTTCTTT. Translated: CASSSDRGLEAFF.

This rearrangement joins TRBV29-1 to TRBJ1-1; perhaps TRBD1 as D (5 bases). Between the trimmed V and J ends, which lost 7 bases and 1 base, there was a span of 25 bases. CDR1 SQVTM and CDR2 ANQGSEA come from the germline V gene. The CDR3 is 17 amino acids. Here the CDR3 reads CSAALGAGGEGNTEAFF. The CDR3 nucleotides are TGCAGCGCGGCCCTTGGGGCCGGGGGTGAGGGGAACACTGAAGCTTTCTTT.

This clonotype was counted at least ten times. V usage is TRBV19 and J usage is TRBJ2-7, with 9 bases matching TRBD2. From germline, CDR1 is LNHDA and CDR2 SQIVND (reference sequence). This CDR3 contains 15 residues. V was clipped by 3 bases and J by 4 bases; unmatched bases: 7. This CDR3 is CASSIELAGRYEQYF. The CDR3 nucleotides read TGTGCCAGTAGTATCGAGCTAGCGGGAAGGTACGAGCAGTACTTC.

The rearrangement links TRBV7-9 to TRBJ2-3; D tentatively reads TRBD1 or TRBD2 (5 bases each). The V and J ends lost 8 bases and 0 bases respectively, with 12 bases between them. The CDR3 extends over 14 amino acids. CDR1 is SEHNR and CDR2 is FQNEAQ in the germline V gene (reference sequence). The CDR3 DNA reads as TGTGCCAGCTTTCAGGGAGCTAGCACAGATACGCAGTATTTT. Amino acid sequence: CASFQGASTDTQYF.

A few counts support this clonotype. V gene TRBV28 combines with J gene TRBJ2-7; 7 nucleotides line up with TRBD2. This CDR3 is 15 amino acids long. Germline loops: CDR1 MDHEN, CDR2 SYDVKM. V lost 3 bases, J lost 2 bases, and 7 bases stayed unmatched. CDR3 DNA: TGTGCCAGCAGTTTCGTTTCAGCGGGAACCTACGAGCAGTACTTC. It yields the protein CASSFVSAGTYEQYF.

The chain is built from TRBV6-5 and TRBJ2-7, with a possible D match to TRBD1 (6 bases). V lost 4 bases, J lost 3 bases, and 13 bases lay in between. This CDR3 region has 14 residues. Looked up from germline, CDR1 is MNHEY and CDR2 is SVGAGI. The CDR3 coding sequence is TGTGCCAGCAGTTTTGGGTTAGGGGGCTACGAGCAGTACTTC. As protein: CASSFGLGGYEQYF.

This clonotype was seen more than once but under ten times. The chain recombines TRBV11-3 with TRBJ2-5; 12 bases match TRBD1. The CDR3 sequence is 17 residues long. The V gene's germline CDR1 is SGHNT and CDR2 YENEEA. With 1 base clipped from V and 3 bases from J, the junction kept 6 bases outside the gene matches. CDR3 sequence: CASSLGGTGGLKETQYF. The DNA of the CDR3 is TGTGCCAGCAGCTTAGGCGGGACAGGGGGCTTGAAAGAGACCCAGTACTTC.

This CDR3 reads CATSRDQGIGNTIYF. CDR3 in DNA: TGTGCCACCAGCAGAGATCAAGGGATAGGAAACACCATATATTTT. V and J are TRBV15 and TRBJ1-3; D gene uncertain. The CDR3 length is 15 residues. Germline assignment: CDR1 LNHNV and CDR2 YYDKDF (reference sequence). V was trimmed by 0 bases and J by 4 bases, leaving 10 bases between them. Combining the CDR3 with reference TRBV15 and TRBJ1-3 gives the whole variable domain DAMVIQNPRYQVTQFGKPVTLSCSQTLNHNVMYWYQQKSSQAPKLLFHYYDKDFNNEADTPDNFQSRRPNTSFCFLDIRSPGLGDTAMYLCATSRDQGIGNTIYFGEGSWLTVV.

Of note for this clonotype: A far larger clone lies a single base away; this is likely a read error. The chain uses TRBV10-3 and TRBJ1-1; no definite D call. Trimming cost V 5 bases and J 1 base, with 11 bases left between them. Per the germline V gene, CDR1 is ENHRY and CDR2 is SYGVKD. The CDR3 has 14 residues. The CDR3 spells CAISYRGGNTEAFF. DNA of the CDR3: TGTGCCATCAGTTACCGTGGAGGGAACACTGAAGCTTTCTTT.

This sequence joins TRBV6-1 and TRBJ2-2; a possible D gene is TRBD2 (5 bases). CDR1 and CDR2 (germline): MNHNS, SASEGT. The CDR3 is 13 residues long. V dropped 4 bases and J dropped 5 bases, with 8 bases sitting between them. CDR3 in amino acids: CASSASRTGELFF. CDR3 DNA: TGTGCCAGCAGTGCTAGCAGGACCGGGGAGCTGTTTTTT.

This clonotype was picked up many times. The chain is built from TRBV20-1 and TRBJ2-4; D is possibly TRBD1 (6 bases). This CDR3 is 15 amino acids long. V gave up 4 bases and J gave up 0 bases, with 13 bases separating them. Germline V gene sequence: CDR1 DFQATT, CDR2 SNEGSKA (reference sequence). The CDR3 loop is CSAISGTIAKNIQYF. The DNA of the CDR3 is TGCAGTGCTATCTCCGGGACAATAGCCAAAAACATTCAGTACTTC.

The J gene is TRBJ2-5, the V gene TRBV19; possibly TRBD1 or TRBD2 for D (7 bases each). With 5 bases removed from V and 5 bases from J, the gap between germline ends came to 18 bases. CDR1 is LNHDA and CDR2 is SQIVND in the germline V gene (reference sequence). The CDR3 covers 15 residues. CDR3 coding DNA: TGTGCCAGTAGTTTCGGGAGGACAGGACGGGAGACCCAGTACTTC. This translates into CASSFGRTGRETQYF.

This clonotype was seen repeatedly, ten times or more. The V call is TRBV19, the J call TRBJ1-2; 8 bases line up with TRBD1. Germline CDR1 is LNHDA and CDR2 is SQIVND (reference sequence). The CDR3 contains 18 residues. The trim removed 7 bases at V and 4 bases at J, leaving 20 bases unmatched. Written as DNA, the CDR3 is TGTGCCAGTACCACTGACAGGGGACGTCGAGGGCCAGGCTATGGCTACACCTTC. Encoded protein: CASTTDRGRRGPGYGYTF.

This clonotype came up many times. The chain combines TRBV28 with TRBJ1-5, with 11 bases aligning to TRBD1. Germline values: CDR1 MDHEN, CDR2 SYDVKM. This CDR3 contains 20 residues. The ends lost 6 bases at V and 3 bases at J; junction bases unmatched: 19. CDR3 region: CASRFNPGQGGKSLNQPQHF. CDR3 coding DNA: TGTGCCAGCAGGTTCAATCCGGGACAGGGGGGGAAATCCCTCAATCAGCCCCAGCATTTT.

The rearrangement joins TRBV19 to TRBJ2-2; no reliable D call. Germline loops: CDR1 LNHDA, CDR2 SQIVND (reference sequence). The CDR3 is 15 residues long. V lost 7 bases and J lost 1, with 13 bases in between. Here the CDR3 reads CASNPGRGNTGELFF. The CDR3 DNA sequence: TGTGCCAGTAACCCCGGACGTGGGAACACCGGGGAGCTGTTTTTT.

A few counts support this clonotype. The chain uses TRBV6-4 and TRBJ1-6; a weak D match, TRBD1 (6 bases). This CDR3 comprises 14 residues. Per the germline V gene, CDR1 is MRHNA and CDR2 is SNTAGT. Between the trimmed V and J ends, which lost 2 bases and 10 bases, there was a span of 12 bases. The CDR3 sequence is CASSDTNRESPLHF. CDR3 coding DNA: TGTGCCAGCAGTGACACGAACAGGGAATCACCCCTCCACTTT.